The T cell receptor (beta chain) under discussion was sequenced for a study of neoadjuvant anti-PD-1 for oral cavity cancer. For the study at large: Around day 43, patients without progression received a fourth nivolumab dose before surgery.

As to time point: after neoadjuvant nivolumab, at surgical resection. Patients had HPV-negative, locally advanced oral cavity squamous cell carcinoma. The table came from immunoSEQ multiplex PCR; TCRdb's copy has only in-frame clones and leaves some out. In the table there are roughly 32,000 clones, roughly 80% of which are singletons. This clone was counted a few times. Specimen: PBMCs, collected after nivolumab (anti-PD-1) treatment. The origin of this receptor is a person aged 40 to 85 with oral cavity squamous cell carcinoma.

CDR3 loop: CASSLVEGTEAFF. CDR3 in DNA: TGTGCCAGCAGCTTAGTGGAGGGCACTGAAGCTTTCTTT. The chain is built from TRBV7-8 and TRBJ1-1, with D hard to call. This CDR3 is 13 amino acids long. The V gene lost 1 base and the J gene lost 4 bases, with 7 bases spanning the gap. The germline gives CDR1 SGHVS, CDR2 FQNEAQ.